This TCR beta chain is drawn from a study of tumor-infiltrating lymphocytes in oesophageal squamous cell carcinoma. TCRdb re-analysed the PCR reads in MiXCR, keeping a single row per CDR3 protein. The sample has 20,000 to 25,000 distinct CDR3 sequences; about 35% are singletons. What was sequenced was esophageal tumor tissue. The clonotype comes from a male donor with esophageal squamous cell carcinoma.

The CDR3 protein is CASSLGGYAYGYTF. CDR3 nucleotide sequence: TGTGCCAGCAGCTTAGGGGGCTACGCCTATGGCTACACCTTC. The rearrangement uses TRBV7-2 and TRBJ1-2, with a possible D match to TRBD1 (5 bases). V was pared by 1 base and J by 4 bases, with 10 bases between. Germline V CDR1 and CDR2: SGHTA, FQGNSA. The CDR3 spans 14 residues.